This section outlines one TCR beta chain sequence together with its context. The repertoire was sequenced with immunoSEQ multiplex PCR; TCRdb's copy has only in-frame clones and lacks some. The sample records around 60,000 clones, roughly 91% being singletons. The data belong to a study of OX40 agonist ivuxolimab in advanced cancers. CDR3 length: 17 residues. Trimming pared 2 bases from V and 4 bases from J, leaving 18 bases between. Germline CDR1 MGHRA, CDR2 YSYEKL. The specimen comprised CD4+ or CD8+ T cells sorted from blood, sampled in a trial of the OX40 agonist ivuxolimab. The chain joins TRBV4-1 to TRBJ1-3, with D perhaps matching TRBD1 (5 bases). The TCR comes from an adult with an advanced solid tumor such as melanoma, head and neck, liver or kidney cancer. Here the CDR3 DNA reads TGCGCCAGCAGCCAACCTACTCCCGGGACGGCGGGAAACACCATATATTTT. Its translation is CASSQPTPGTAGNTIYF.